This TCR beta chain appears in the sequencing data of a study of T cells in Graves' hyperthyroidism and ophthalmopathy. TCR beta CDR3 region amplification was performed from RNA transcripts. RT-PCR in the first round (using the HTBI primer set) targeted the TCR CDR3. TCRdb used MiXCR to reprocess the multiplex PCR reads, holding one entry per CDR3 protein. The table has roughly 380,000 distinct CDR3 sequences, roughly 15% seen once; the top ten hold about 5%. This clonotype was detected many times. The CDR3 runs 17 residues. The ends were cut back, 1 base at V and 4 bases at J, with 16 bases in the middle. Per germline, CDR1 SGHTA and CDR2 FQGNSA.

V and J are TRBV7-2 and TRBJ2-2; D perhaps matches TRBD1 (6 bases). This receptor was taken from a woman aged 18-29 years with Graves' hyperthyroidism. The sample comprised blood. DNA of the CDR3: TGTGCCAGCAGCTTAGGAGCCACAGGGCATGGCACCGGGGAGCTGTTTTTT. Translating it yields CASSLGATGHGTGELFF. Full variable domain (missing parts from reference TRBV7-2 and TRBJ2-2): GAGVSQSPSNKVTEKGKDVELRCDPISGHTALYWYRQSLGQGLEFLIYFQGNSAPDKSGLPSDRFSAERTGGSVSTLTIQRTQQEDSAVYLCASSLGATGHGTGELFFGEGSRLTVL.